This entry lists 21 T cell receptor beta chains sequenced from one sample in a study of vaccination effects on CD4 cells after COVID-19. These receptors are not linked to any known antigen. Profiling relied on immunoSEQ multiplex PCR, and the TCRdb table lists in-frame clones only, not all of them. This sample yields around 49,000 clones, of which around 72% are seen a single time; around 28% belongs to the top ten. Ahead of sequencing, the ViraFEST assay grew antigen-specific CD4+ T cells using viral peptide pools. Upon completion of roughly ten days in culture, CD4+ T cells were isolated. Confirmation by PCR established that the person had SARS-CoV-2 infection between March and December 2020. This material consisted of CD4+ T cells from PBMCs cultured with a peptide pool, taken before COVID-19 vaccination. The receptor source for this set is a human donor who had a prior SARS-CoV-2 infection.

The rearrangement joins TRBV5-4 to TRBJ2-7; 11 bases fit TRBD2. Germline values: CDR1 SGHNT, CDR2 YYREEE (reference sequence). The CDR3 runs 15 residues. Trimming took 5 bases from V and 2 from J; bases not matched to a gene: 6. CDR3 DNA sequence: TGTGCCAGCAGGTATAGGACTAGCGGGCCCTACGAGCAGTACTTC. Translation: CASRYRTSGPYEQYF.

This clone was recorded a few times. The V call is TRBV11-3, the J call TRBJ2-2; tentative D call: TRBD1 (6 bases). The germline V gene encodes CDR1 SGHNT and CDR2 YENEEA. The CDR3 extends over 13 amino acids. Trimming left V 5 bases short and J 7 bases short, with 11 bases between. The CDR3 coding sequence is TGTGCCAGCAGCCTACAGGGTCACGGGGAGCTGTTTTTT. Protein product: CASSLQGHGELFF. Supplemented by reference TRBV11-3 and TRBJ2-2, the full variable domain reads EAGVVQSPRYKIIEKKQPVAFWCNPISGHNTLYWYLQNLGQGPELLIRYENEEAVDDSQLPKDRFSAERLKGVDSTLKIQPAELGDSAVYLCASSLQGHGELFFGEGSRLTVL.

This sequence joins TRBV3-1 (or the pseudogene TRBV3-2) and TRBJ2-3; TRBD2 aligns across 12 bases. CDR1 and CDR2 from the germline V gene are LGHDT and YNNKEL (reference sequence). The V gene end was trimmed by 4 bases and the J gene end by 2 bases; junction bases not matched to a gene: 7. The CDR3 contains 17 residues. The CDR3 sequence: CASSRRLAGDLTDTQYF. DNA for the CDR3: TGTGCCAGCAGCCGCCGACTAGCGGGGGACCTCACAGATACGCAGTATTTT.

This clone was observed a handful of times. This chain links TRBV5-1 with TRBJ2-3; D is perhaps TRBD1 (5 bases). Germline CDR1 reads SGHRS; CDR2 reads YFSETQ. The CDR3 has 14 amino acids. The ends were cut back, 0 bases at V and 2 bases at J, with 7 bases in the middle. The CDR3 spells CASSLGQPTDTQYF. The CDR3 DNA reads TGCGCCAGCAGCTTGGGACAGCCCACAGATACGCAGTATTTT.

The rearrangement links TRBV28 to TRBJ2-5; 7 bases are a match to TRBD2. The trim removed 6 bases at V and 2 bases at J, leaving 3 bases unmatched. Germline assignment: CDR1 MDHEN and CDR2 SYDVKM. The CDR3 sequence is 13 residues long. DNA for the CDR3: TGTGCCAGCAGGGGAGGGTGGCAAGAGACCCAGTACTTC. Its protein product is CASRGGWQETQYF.

The J gene is TRBJ2-3, the V gene TRBV27, with D perhaps matching TRBD1 (5 bases). Per the germline V gene, CDR1 is MNHEY and CDR2 is SMNVEV (reference sequence). V gave up 7 bases and J gave up 0 bases, with 29 bases separating them. CDR3 length equals 20 residues. CDR3 residues: CASITTSPGLGSPSTDTQYF. CDR3 bases: TGTGCCAGCATCACCACGTCCCCAGGGCTCGGTAGCCCAAGCACAGATACGCAGTATTTT.

The table lists this clone with a few counts. The chain has TRBV5-1 and TRBJ1-1; TRBD1 might be the D (5 bases). The CDR3 extends over 15 amino acids. Trimming shortened V by 4 bases and J by 1 base, and 14 bases separated the two germline ends. CDR1 is SGHRS and CDR2 is YFSETQ in the germline V gene. CDR3 region: CASSQTTGGNTEAFF. In nucleotides, the CDR3 is TGCGCCAGCAGCCAAACTACAGGAGGGAACACTGAAGCTTTCTTT.

The genes are TRBV30 and TRBJ2-6; D might be TRBD2 (6 bases). The V gene lost 5 bases and the J gene lost 0 bases, with 17 bases spanning the gap. Germline CDR1 and CDR2: GTSNPN and SVGIG (reference sequence). There are 17 residues in the CDR3. The CDR3 bases are TGTGCCTGGTTCCGGGCCCGGGGGAGCTCTGGGGCCAACGTCCTGACTTTC. Its translation: CAWFRARGSSGANVLTF. The full variable domain, its missing parts supplied by reference TRBV30 and TRBJ2-6, is SQTIHQWPATLVQPVGSPLSLECTVEGTSNPNLYWYRQAAGRGLQLLFYSVGIGQISSEVPQNLSASRPQDRQFILSSKKLLLSDSGFYLCAWFRARGSSGANVLTFGAGSRLTVL.

The chain uses TRBV19 and TRBJ1-1; TRBD1 aligns across 7 bases. CDR3 size: 13 residues. Unmatched junction bases numbered 6, after V lost 6 bases and J lost 5 bases. Germline V lookup: CDR1 LNHDA, CDR2 SQIVND (reference sequence). Written as DNA, the CDR3 is TGTGCCAGTAGACCGACAGGGCGAACTGAAGCTTTCTTT. Translating it yields CASRPTGRTEAFF. The variable domain in full, completed from reference TRBV19 and TRBJ1-1, reads DGGITQSPKYLFRKEGQNVTLSCEQNLNHDAMYWYRQDPGQGLRLIYYSQIVNDFQKGDIAEGYSVSREKKESFPLTVTSAQKNPTAFYLCASRPTGRTEAFFGQGTRLTVV.

The rearrangement links TRBV5-8 to TRBJ2-1; no clear D gene. Trimming cost V 1 base and J 6 bases, with 14 bases left between them. This CDR3 has 15 amino acids. CDR1 is SGHTS and CDR2 is YDEGEE in the germline V gene. CDR3 in amino acids: CASSLWVGLGNEQFF. The CDR3 DNA is TGTGCCAGCAGCTTGTGGGTTGGGTTGGGCAATGAGCAGTTCTTC.

The genes are TRBV7-9 and TRBJ1-4, with D possibly being TRBD1 (6 bases). Trimming took 5 bases from V and 7 from J, leaving 23 bases between them. The length of the CDR3 is 17 residues. The germline V gene has CDR1 SEHNR and CDR2 FQNEAQ (reference sequence). As DNA, the CDR3 is TGTGCCAGCAGCAATGCCCCGGGGGGCGGAGGGGGTGAAAAACTGTTTTTT. Its protein product is CASSNAPGGGGGEKLFF.

The chain combines TRBV4-1 with TRBJ1-1; D uncertain. Looked up from germline, CDR1 is MGHRA and CDR2 is YSYEKL. The germline V and J ends were trimmed by 1 base and 1 base, with 7 bases remaining between them. The CDR3 length is 14 residues. CDR3 region: CASSQGPKNTEAFF. CDR3 bases: TGCGCCAGCAGCCAAGGACCCAAGAACACTGAAGCTTTCTTT.

CDR3 sequence: CASRVGGRGPLQETQYF. CDR3 nucleotides: TGTGCCAGCAGAGTTGGTGGAAGGGGGCCACTCCAAGAGACCCAGTACTTC. V usage is TRBV2 and J usage is TRBJ2-5; TRBD1 agrees at 7 bases. With 6 bases clipped from V and 1 base from J, the junction kept 14 bases outside the gene matches. Germline CDR1 SNHLY, CDR2 FYNNEI. This CDR3 has 17 residues.

The genes are TRBV7-2 and TRBJ2-3; TRBD2 agrees at 7 bases. Per the germline V gene, CDR1 is SGHTA and CDR2 is FQGNSA. V lost 0 bases and J lost 2; bases outside the gene matches: 5. The length of the CDR3 is 16 residues. CDR3 region: CASSLAGAGNTDTQYF. The DNA for the CDR3 is TGTGCCAGCAGCTTAGCGGGAGCGGGAAACACAGATACGCAGTATTTT.

The chain is built from TRBV6-5 and TRBJ2-3; D ambiguous. The V end was cut by 7 bases, the J end by 7 bases, with 21 bases between. Germline values: CDR1 MNHEY, CDR2 SVGAGI. This CDR3 is built from 15 residues. The chain's CDR3 is CASTLTRPAAHTQYF. DNA of the CDR3: TGTGCCAGCACCCTAACCCGACCCGCCGCACATACGCAGTATTTT.

The V and J genes are TRBV28 and TRBJ2-4, with TRBD2 matching over 16 bases. The CDR3 consists of 20 residues. Germline assignment: CDR1 MDHEN and CDR2 SYDVKM. J lost 0 bases, V lost 3 bases, and 8 bases had no gene match. The DNA of the CDR3 is TGTGCCAGCAGTTTTGAAGGGGGACTAGCGGGAGGGAGAGCCAAAAACATTCAGTACTTC. Encoded protein: CASSFEGGLAGGRAKNIQYF.

This sequence joins TRBV5-4 and TRBJ2-1; 8 nucleotides match TRBD1. V trimming: 3 bases; J trimming: 12 bases; junction bases outside the gene matches: 14. From germline, CDR1 is SGHNT and CDR2 YYREEE (reference sequence). The CDR3 consists of 15 residues. CDR3 sequence reads: CASSSNQYGQGAQFF. The CDR3 nucleotides are TGTGCCAGCAGCTCCAACCAATACGGACAGGGAGCGCAGTTCTTC.

The J gene is TRBJ1-5, the V gene TRBV19; D call uncertain. The V end lost 3 bases, the J end lost 1 base, and 19 bases lay between the germline ends. The CDR3 runs 18 residues. Germline loops: CDR1 LNHDA, CDR2 SQIVND (reference sequence). CDR3: CASSIYRDGRGSNQPQHF. CDR3 DNA: TGTGCCAGTAGTATTTATCGTGACGGGCGAGGGAGCAATCAGCCCCAGCATTTT.

This rearrangement joins TRBV7-3 to TRBJ2-5; 7 bases are a match to TRBD2. CDR1 is SGHTA and CDR2 is FQGTGA in the germline V gene. The CDR3 is 13 residues long. With V trimmed by 1 base and J by 14 bases, 10 bases remained unmatched. The CDR3 DNA sequence: TGTGCCAGCAGCTTAAGGACGACTAGCCGTGTCTACTTC. Amino acids: CASSLRTTSRVYF.

This clone turned up a few times. The chain has TRBV15 and TRBJ2-5; 9 positions agree with TRBD2. CDR1 and CDR2 from the germline V gene are LNHNV and YYDKDF (reference sequence). The CDR3 sequence is 15 residues long. V lost 4 bases to trimming and J lost 0 bases; unmatched junction nucleotides: 3. CDR3 loop: CATSKRLADQETQYF. CDR3 DNA sequence: TGTGCCACCAGCAAAAGACTAGCGGACCAAGAGACCCAGTACTTC.

In this sample, this clone turned up once. The gene calls are TRBV18 and TRBJ2-3, with 7 bases matching TRBD1. The V gene's germline CDR1 is KGHSH and CDR2 LQKENI. V shed 8 bases, J shed 2 bases, and the junction held 7 bases outside the gene matches. CDR3 length: 14 amino acids. CDR3 residues: CASKLTGSTDTQYF. As DNA, the CDR3 is TGTGCCAGCAAACTGACAGGGTCCACAGATACGCAGTATTTT.